This TCR beta chain was retrieved from a study of OX40 agonist ivuxolimab in advanced cancers. About the study: Ivuxolimab was delivered to patients intravenously every 2 weeks at doses spanning 0.01 to 10 mg/kg. One patient with hepatocellular carcinoma and two with cutaneous melanoma, three in all, had partial responses. Findings and caveats of the study: The study found that CD8+ T cells averaged more expanded clones than CD4+. Nonresponders, in some cases, also had low normalized T-cell clonal expansion.

Clones were read by immunoSEQ multiplex PCR, and TCRdb kept only the in-frame ones, dropping some. The data contain fewer than 30,000 clones, around four fifths of them singletons. Concerning this clone: What it recognizes is unknown.

Germline V lookup: CDR1 SNHLY, CDR2 FYNNEI. CDR3 length equals 13 residues. J was trimmed by 7 bases and V by 11 bases; bases with no gene match: 11. The sample consisted of CD4+ or CD8+ T cells sorted from blood, taken in a trial of the OX40 agonist ivuxolimab. This rearrangement joins TRBV2 to TRBJ2-3; 8 positions match TRBD1. This TCR derives from an adult with an advanced solid tumor such as melanoma, head and neck, liver or kidney cancer. In DNA, the CDR3 is TGTGCCTGGACAGGCAGGGGGCTTCATACGCAGTATTTT. Residues: CAWTGRGLHTQYF. Supplemented by reference TRBV2 and TRBJ2-3, the full variable domain reads EPEVTQTPSHQVTQMGQEVILRCVPISNHLYFYWYRQILGQKVEFLVSFYNNEISEKSEIFDDQFSVERPDGSNFTLKIRSTKLEDSAMYFCAWTGRGLHTQYFGPGTRLTVL.